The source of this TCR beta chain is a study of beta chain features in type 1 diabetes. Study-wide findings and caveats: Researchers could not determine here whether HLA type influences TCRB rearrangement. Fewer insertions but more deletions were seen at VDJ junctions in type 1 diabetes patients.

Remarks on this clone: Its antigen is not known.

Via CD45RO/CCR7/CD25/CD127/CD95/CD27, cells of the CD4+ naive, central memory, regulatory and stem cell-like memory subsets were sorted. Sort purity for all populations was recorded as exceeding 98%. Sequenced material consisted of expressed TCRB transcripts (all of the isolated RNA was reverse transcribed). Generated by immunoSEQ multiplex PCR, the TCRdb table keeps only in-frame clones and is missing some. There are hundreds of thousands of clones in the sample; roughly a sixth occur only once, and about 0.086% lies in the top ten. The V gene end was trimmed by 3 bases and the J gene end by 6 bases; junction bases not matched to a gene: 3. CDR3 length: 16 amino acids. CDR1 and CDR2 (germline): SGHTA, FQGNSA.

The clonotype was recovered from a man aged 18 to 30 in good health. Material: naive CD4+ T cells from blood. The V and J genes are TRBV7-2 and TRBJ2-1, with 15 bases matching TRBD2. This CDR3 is CASSFGLAGGSNEQFF. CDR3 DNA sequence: TGTGCCAGCAGCTTTGGACTAGCGGGGGGGTCCAATGAGCAGTTCTTC.